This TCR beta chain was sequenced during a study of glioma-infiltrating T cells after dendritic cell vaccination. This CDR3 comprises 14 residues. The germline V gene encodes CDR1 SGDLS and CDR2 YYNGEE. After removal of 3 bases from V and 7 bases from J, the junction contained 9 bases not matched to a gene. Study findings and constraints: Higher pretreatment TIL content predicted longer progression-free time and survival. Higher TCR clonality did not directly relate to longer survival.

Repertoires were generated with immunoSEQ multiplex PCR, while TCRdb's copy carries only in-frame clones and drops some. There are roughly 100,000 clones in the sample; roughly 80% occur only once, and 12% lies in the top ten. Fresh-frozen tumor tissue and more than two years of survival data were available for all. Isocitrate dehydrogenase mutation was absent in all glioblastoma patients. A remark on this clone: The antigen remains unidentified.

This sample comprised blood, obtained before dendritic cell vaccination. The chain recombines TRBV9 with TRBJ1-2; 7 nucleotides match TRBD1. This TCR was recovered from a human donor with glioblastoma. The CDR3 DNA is TGTGCCAGCAGCGAGGACAGGAGTATGGGTGGCTACACCTTC. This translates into CASSEDRSMGGYTF. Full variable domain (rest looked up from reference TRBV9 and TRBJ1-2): DSGVTQTPKHLITATGQRVTLRCSPRSGDLSVYWYQQSLDQGLQFLIQYYNGEERAKGNILERFSAQQFPDLHSELNLSSLELGDSALYFCASSEDRSMGGYTFGSGTRLTVV.